This T cell receptor (beta chain) was found in a study of cytomegalovirus exposure and HLA in healthy donors. Overall study results and limits: It was confirmed in vitro that three of the CMV-associated chains were specific for CMV antigens.

Primers for the PCR totalled 60 Vbeta and 13 Jbeta. Produced via immunoSEQ multiplex PCR; TCRdb's table is partial and in-frame only. Among around 200,000 clones, roughly four fifths were seen once, and the ten largest hold 1.5% to 2%. There are a few counts of this clone. Antigen: not known. V lost 4 bases, J lost 5 bases, and 15 bases lay in between. This CDR3 comprises 14 residues. Germline V gene sequence: CDR1 SGDLS, CDR2 YYNGEE. The V gene is TRBV9, the J gene TRBJ1-1; D perhaps matches TRBD1 (5 bases). This receptor was taken from a man aged 30-40 years in good health and CMV-seronegative. Material: PBMCs. Written as DNA, the CDR3 is TGTGCCAGCAGCTCCCGGAGCCAGGGTACTGAAGCTTTCTTT. Amino acid sequence: CASSSRSQGTEAFF.